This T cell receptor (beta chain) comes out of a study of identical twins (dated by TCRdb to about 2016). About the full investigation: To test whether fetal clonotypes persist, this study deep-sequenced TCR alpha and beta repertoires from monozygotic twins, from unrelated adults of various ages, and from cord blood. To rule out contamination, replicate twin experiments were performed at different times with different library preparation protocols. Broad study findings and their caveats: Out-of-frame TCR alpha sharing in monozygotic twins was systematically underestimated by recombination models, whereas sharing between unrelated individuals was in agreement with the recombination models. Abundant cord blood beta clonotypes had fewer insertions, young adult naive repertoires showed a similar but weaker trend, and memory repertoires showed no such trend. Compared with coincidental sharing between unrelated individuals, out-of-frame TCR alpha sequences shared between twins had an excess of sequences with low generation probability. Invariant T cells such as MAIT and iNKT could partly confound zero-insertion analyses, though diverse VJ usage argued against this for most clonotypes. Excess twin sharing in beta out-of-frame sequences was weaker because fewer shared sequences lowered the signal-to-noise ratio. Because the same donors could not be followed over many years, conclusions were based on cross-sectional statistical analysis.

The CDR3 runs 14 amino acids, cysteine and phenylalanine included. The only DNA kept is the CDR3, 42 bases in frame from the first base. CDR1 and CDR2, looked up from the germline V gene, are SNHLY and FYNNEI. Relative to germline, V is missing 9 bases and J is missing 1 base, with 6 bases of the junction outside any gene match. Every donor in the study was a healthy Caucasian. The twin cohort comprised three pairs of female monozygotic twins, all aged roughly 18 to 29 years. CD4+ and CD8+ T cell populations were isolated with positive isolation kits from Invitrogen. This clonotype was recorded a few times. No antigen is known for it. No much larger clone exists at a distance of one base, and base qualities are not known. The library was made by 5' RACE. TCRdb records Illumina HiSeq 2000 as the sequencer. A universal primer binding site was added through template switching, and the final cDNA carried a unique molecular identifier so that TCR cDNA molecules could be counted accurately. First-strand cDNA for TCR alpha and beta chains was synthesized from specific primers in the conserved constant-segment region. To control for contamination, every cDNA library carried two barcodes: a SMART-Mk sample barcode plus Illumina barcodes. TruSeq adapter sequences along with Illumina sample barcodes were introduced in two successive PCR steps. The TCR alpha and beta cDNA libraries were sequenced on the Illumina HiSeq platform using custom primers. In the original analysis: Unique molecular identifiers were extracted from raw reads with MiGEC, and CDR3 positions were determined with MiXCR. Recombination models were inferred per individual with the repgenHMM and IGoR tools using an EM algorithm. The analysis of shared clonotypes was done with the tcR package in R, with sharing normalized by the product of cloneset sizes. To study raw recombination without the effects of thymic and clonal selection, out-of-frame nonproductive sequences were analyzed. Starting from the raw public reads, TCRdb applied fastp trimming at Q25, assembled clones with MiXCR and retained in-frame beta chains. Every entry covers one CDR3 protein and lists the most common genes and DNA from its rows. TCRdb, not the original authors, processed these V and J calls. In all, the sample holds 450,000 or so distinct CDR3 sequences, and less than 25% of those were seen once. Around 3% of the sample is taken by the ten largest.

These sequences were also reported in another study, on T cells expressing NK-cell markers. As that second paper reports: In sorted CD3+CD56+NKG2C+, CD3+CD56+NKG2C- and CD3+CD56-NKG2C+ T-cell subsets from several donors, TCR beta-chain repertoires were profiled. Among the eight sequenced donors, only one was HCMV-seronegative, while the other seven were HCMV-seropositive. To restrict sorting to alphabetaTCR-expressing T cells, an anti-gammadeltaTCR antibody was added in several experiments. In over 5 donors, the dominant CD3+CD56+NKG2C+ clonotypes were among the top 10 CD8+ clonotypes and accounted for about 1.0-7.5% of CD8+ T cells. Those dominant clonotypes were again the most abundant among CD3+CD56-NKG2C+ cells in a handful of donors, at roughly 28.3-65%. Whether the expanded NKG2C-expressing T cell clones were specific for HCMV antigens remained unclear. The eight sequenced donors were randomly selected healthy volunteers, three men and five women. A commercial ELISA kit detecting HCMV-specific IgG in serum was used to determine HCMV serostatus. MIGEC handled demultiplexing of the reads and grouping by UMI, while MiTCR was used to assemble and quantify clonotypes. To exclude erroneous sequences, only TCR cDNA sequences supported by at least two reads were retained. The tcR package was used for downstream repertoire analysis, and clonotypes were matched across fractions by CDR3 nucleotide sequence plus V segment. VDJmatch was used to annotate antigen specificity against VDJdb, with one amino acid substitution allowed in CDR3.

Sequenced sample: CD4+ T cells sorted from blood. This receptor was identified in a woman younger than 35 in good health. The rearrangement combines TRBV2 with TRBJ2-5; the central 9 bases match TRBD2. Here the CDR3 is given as CARPRRGGQETQYF. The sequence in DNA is TGTGCCAGACCTCGGCGGGGGGGCCAAGAGACCCAGTACTTC.